These 14 T cell receptor beta chains were sequenced from one sample in a study of shared clonotypes between healthy human individuals (dated by TCRdb to the early 2020s). CD8 naive samples were obtained by positive selection for CCR7 among CD45RO-negative cells, yielding a CD45RA+CCR7+ population from which TemRA cells were excluded. The library was generated by the immunoSEQ multiplex PCR assay. TCRdb mirrors the immuneACCESS table, restricted to in-frame sequences. Some clones are absent from its copies; in checked studies, under half trace to an unresolved V gene, and the reason for the others is unknown. The sample table holds millions of clones, of which over 85% were seen once. The leading ten clones occupy approximately 1.2% of the sample. The sample taken for sequencing was naive CD8+ T cells sorted from blood. What this sample's cell subset or site label stands for: CD45RA+CCR7+. The receptors come from a man in his late teens or twenties in good health.

The gene calls are TRBV30 and TRBJ2-2; D tentatively fits TRBD1 or TRBD2 (6 bases each). Between the trimmed V and J ends, which lost 0 bases and 10 bases, there was a span of 9 bases. Germline V lookup: CDR1 GTSNPN, CDR2 SVGIG (reference sequence). The CDR3 runs 12 residues. DNA of the CDR3: TGTGCCTGGAGTGTAGGGGGGCCGGAGCTGTTTTTT. Its translation is CAWSVGGPELFF.

The V call is TRBV27, the J call TRBJ2-2; 13 positions agree with TRBD2. The V and J ends lost 5 bases and 3 bases, in that order; junction bases with no gene match: 6. The CDR3 extends over 17 amino acids. CDR1 and CDR2 (germline): MNHEY, SMNVEV (reference sequence). The DNA of the CDR3 is TGTGCCAGCAGTCCCCTTGGACTAGCGGGGGACACCGGGGAGCTGTTTTTT. Residues: CASSPLGLAGDTGELFF.

V is TRBV5-6 and J is TRBJ2-3; D unresolved. Trimming took 0 bases from V and 0 from J, leaving 11 bases between them. Germline V gene lookup returns CDR1 SGHDT and CDR2 YYEEEE. This CDR3 has 16 amino acids. CDR3 in DNA: TGTGCCAGCAGCTTGGTTGTGGCGCCTAGCACAGATACGCAGTATTTT. Protein sequence: CASSLVVAPSTDTQYF.

Regarding this clone: This specimen includes other DNA sequences encoding the same CDR3. The V call is TRBV27, the J call TRBJ2-7, with 8 bases aligning to TRBD1. Germline V lookup: CDR1 MNHEY, CDR2 SMNVEV (reference sequence). V dropped 6 bases and J dropped 1; count of bases not matched to a gene: 5. The CDR3 is 14 amino acids. CDR3 sequence: CASSYGTGSYEQYF. The CDR3 DNA reads TGTGCCAGCAGCTACGGGACAGGTTCCTACGAGCAGTACTTC.

This sequence joins TRBV4-3 and TRBJ2-1; D unresolved. V shed 0 bases and J shed 4 bases, with 16 bases lying between them. The CDR3 runs to 17 residues. Germline CDR1 reads LGHNA; CDR2 reads YSLEER. This CDR3 reads CASSQDPYGTEYNEQFF. The CDR3 DNA is TGCGCCAGCAGCCAAGATCCCTACGGAACAGAGTACAATGAGCAGTTCTTC.

The rearrangement joins TRBV10-3 to TRBJ1-5, with 8 positions matching TRBD1. CDR3 length equals 16 residues. V dropped 3 bases and J dropped 6; count of bases not matched to a gene: 10. CDR1 and CDR2 (germline): ENHRY, SYGVKD. CDR3 sequence (DNA): TGTGCCATCAGTGAAATGACAGGGGAAGGCGGTCAGCCCCAGCATTTT. Protein product: CAISEMTGEGGQPQHF.

This clone was seen only once. The gene calls are TRBV9 and TRBJ2-1; a weak D match, TRBD2 (6 bases). Germline V gene data show CDR1 as SGDLS and CDR2 as YYNGEE. The CDR3 runs 12 residues. V lost 1 base to trimming and J lost 11 bases, with 10 bases between them. CDR3 protein: CASSVIGGQQFF. Here the CDR3 DNA reads TGTGCCAGCAGCGTAATAGGAGGGCAGCAGTTCTTC.

This rearrangement joins TRBV10-3 to TRBJ2-5, with 9 positions matching TRBD2. The CDR3 runs 17 residues. Losses at the gene ends were 0 bases for V and 0 bases for J; bases not matched to a gene: 5. Germline V gene data show CDR1 as ENHRY and CDR2 as SYGVKD. The CDR3 spells CAISESFAGGDQETQYF. The CDR3 DNA sequence: TGTGCCATCAGTGAGTCGTTTGCGGGAGGGGACCAAGAGACCCAGTACTTC.

The J gene is TRBJ2-7, the V gene TRBV29-1, with D perhaps TRBD2 (6 bases). The CDR3 is 15 amino acids. The V gene's germline CDR1 is SQVTM and CDR2 ANQGSEA. V was trimmed by 6 bases and J by 7 bases, leaving 25 bases between them. The CDR3 sequence: CSVTGENNSREEQYF. CDR3 nucleotide sequence: TGCAGCGTGACTGGTGAAAATAACAGCCGGGAGGAGCAGTACTTC.

The chain couples TRBV19 to TRBJ1-2, with D uncertain. The CDR3 has 11 residues. Germline CDR1 reads LNHDA; CDR2 reads SQIVND (reference sequence). The ends were cut back, 6 bases at V and 7 bases at J, with 9 bases in the middle. The CDR3: CASSLGPGYTF. The CDR3 coding sequence is TGTGCCAGTAGCTTAGGACCTGGCTACACCTTC. The full variable domain, its missing parts supplied by reference TRBV19 and TRBJ1-2, is DGGITQSPKYLFRKEGQNVTLSCEQNLNHDAMYWYRQDPGQGLRLIYYSQIVNDFQKGDIAEGYSVSREKKESFPLTVTSAQKNPTAFYLCASSLGPGYTFGSGTRLTVV.

About this clone: Other DNA sequences in this sample translate to the same CDR3. The chain combines TRBV27 with TRBJ2-7; a possible D gene is TRBD1 (5 bases). This CDR3 region has 14 residues. The ends were cut back, 0 bases at V and 4 bases at J, with 10 bases in the middle. Germline loops: CDR1 MNHEY, CDR2 SMNVEV (reference sequence). CDR3 sequence (DNA): TGTGCCAGCAGTTTATCAAGTGACAGTTACGAGCAGTACTTC. It yields the protein CASSLSSDSYEQYF.

J is TRBJ2-5 and V is TRBV5-4, with TRBD2 identical over 10 bases. This CDR3 is 15 amino acids long. The V segment lost 4 bases and the J segment 5 bases; nucleotides outside the gene matches: 8. The V gene's germline CDR1 is SGHNT and CDR2 YYREEE (reference sequence). CDR3 loop: CASSNVAGGEETQYF. CDR3 coding DNA: TGTGCCAGCAGCAACGTAGCGGGGGGCGAGGAGACCCAGTACTTC.

The genes are TRBV10-3 and TRBJ2-3, with 10 nucleotides matching TRBD2. J gave up 3 bases and V 3 bases, and 6 bases lay outside the gene matches. The CDR3 loop spans 16 amino acids. The germline CDR1 and CDR2 sequences are ENHRY and SYGVKD. The CDR3 reads CAISDSGTSETDTQYF. The CDR3 coding sequence is TGTGCCATCAGTGATTCAGGGACTAGCGAGACAGATACGCAGTATTTT.

The CDR3 reads CASSPVRQGSEKQYF. CDR3 nucleotides: TGTGCCAGCAGCCCTGTACGGCAGGGAAGCGAAAAACAGTACTTC. This sequence joins TRBV9 and TRBJ2-7; maybe TRBD1 (5 bases). This CDR3 has 15 amino acids. The V gene lost 4 bases and the J gene lost 10 bases, with 24 bases spanning the gap. Germline values: CDR1 SGDLS, CDR2 YYNGEE.